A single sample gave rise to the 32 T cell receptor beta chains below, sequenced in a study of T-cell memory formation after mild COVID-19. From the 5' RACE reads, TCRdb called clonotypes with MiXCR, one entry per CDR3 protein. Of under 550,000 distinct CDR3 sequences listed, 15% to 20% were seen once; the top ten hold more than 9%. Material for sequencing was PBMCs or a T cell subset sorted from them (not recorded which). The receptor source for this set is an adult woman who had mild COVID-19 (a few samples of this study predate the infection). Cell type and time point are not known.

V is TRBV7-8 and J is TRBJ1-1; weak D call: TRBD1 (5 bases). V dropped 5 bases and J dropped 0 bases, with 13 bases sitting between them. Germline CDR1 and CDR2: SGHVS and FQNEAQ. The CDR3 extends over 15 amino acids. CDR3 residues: CASSTLGGVNTEAFF. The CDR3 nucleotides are TGTGCCAGCAGCACCCTGGGGGGGGTGAACACTGAAGCTTTCTTT.

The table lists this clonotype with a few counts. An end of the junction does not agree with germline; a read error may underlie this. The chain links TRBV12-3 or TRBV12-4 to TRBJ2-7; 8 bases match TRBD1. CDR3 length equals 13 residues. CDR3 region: CASSFSTGAKVNF. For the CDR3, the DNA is TGTGCCAGCAGTTTTTCGACAGGGGCGAAAGTAAACTTC.

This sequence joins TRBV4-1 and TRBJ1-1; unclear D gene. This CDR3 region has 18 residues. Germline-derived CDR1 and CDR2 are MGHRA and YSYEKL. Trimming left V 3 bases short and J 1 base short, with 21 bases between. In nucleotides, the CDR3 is TGCGCCAGCAGCCAGAAACCCGGGCCCCAAGGATCGAACACTGAAGCTTTCTTT. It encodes CASSQKPGPQGSNTEAFF.

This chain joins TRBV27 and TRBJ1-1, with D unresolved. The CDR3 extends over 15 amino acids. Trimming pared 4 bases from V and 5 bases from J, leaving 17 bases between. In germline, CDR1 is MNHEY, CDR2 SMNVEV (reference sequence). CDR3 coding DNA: TGTGCCAGCAGTTCTTGGGCTGGCAGCGGAACTGAAGCTTTCTTT. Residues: CASSSWAGSGTEAFF.

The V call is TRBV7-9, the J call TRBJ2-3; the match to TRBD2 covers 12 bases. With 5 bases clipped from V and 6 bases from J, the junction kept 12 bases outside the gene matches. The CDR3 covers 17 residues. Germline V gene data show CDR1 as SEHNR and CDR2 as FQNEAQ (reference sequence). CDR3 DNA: TGTGCCAGCAGCATCACCCCTCTAGCGGGGGGGTCTGATACGCAGTATTTT. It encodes CASSITPLAGGSDTQYF.

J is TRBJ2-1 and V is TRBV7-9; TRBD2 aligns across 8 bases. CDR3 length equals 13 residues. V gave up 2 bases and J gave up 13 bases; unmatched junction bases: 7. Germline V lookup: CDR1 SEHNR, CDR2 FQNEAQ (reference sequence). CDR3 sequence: CASSLITGGLQFF. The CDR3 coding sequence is TGTGCCAGCAGCTTAATTACGGGAGGGCTACAGTTCTTC.

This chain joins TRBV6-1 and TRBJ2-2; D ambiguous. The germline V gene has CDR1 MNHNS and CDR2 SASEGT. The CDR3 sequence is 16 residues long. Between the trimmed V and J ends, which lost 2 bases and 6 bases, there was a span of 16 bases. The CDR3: CASSERERSVSGELFF. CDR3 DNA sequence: TGTGCCAGCAGTGAAAGGGAACGGAGCGTATCCGGGGAGCTGTTTTTT.

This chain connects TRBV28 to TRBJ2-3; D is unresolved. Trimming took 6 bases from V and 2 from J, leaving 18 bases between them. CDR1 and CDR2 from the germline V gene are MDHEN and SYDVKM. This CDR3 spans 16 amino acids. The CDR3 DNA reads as TGTGCCAGCAGGTCAATAAGGCACTCATACACAGATACGCAGTATTTT. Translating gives CASRSIRHSYTDTQYF.

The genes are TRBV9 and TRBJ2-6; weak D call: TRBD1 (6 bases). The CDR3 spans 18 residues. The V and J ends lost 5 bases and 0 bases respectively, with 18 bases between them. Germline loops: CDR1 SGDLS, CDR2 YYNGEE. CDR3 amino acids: CASSNQGTKGSGANVLTF. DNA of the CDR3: TGTGCCAGCAGTAACCAGGGGACGAAAGGCTCTGGGGCCAACGTCCTGACTTTC.

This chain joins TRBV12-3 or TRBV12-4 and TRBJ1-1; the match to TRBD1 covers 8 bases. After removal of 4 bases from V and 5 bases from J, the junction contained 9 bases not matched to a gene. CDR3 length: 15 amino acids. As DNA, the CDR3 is TGTGCCAGCAGTTCCCAGGGGGCGGGGGCAACTGAAGCTTTCTTT. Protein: CASSSQGAGATEAFF.

CDR3 nucleotide sequence: TGTGCCACCAGTGACATCGCTGGGAGCTCCGCCGGGGAGCTGTTTTTT. Translating gives CATSDIAGSSAGELFF. This chain uses TRBV24-1 with TRBJ2-2; maybe TRBD2 (5 bases). V was clipped by 4 bases and J by 6 bases, with 17 bases between them. The CDR3 spans 16 residues. Germline V lookup: CDR1 KGHDR, CDR2 SFDVKD.

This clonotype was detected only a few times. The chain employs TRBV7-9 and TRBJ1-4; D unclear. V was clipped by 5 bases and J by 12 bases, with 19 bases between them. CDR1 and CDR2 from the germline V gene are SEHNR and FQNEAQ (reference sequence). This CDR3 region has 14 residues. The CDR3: CASSPSNNNGELFF. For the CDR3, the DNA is TGTGCCAGCAGCCCTAGTAATAATAACGGGGAACTGTTTTTT.

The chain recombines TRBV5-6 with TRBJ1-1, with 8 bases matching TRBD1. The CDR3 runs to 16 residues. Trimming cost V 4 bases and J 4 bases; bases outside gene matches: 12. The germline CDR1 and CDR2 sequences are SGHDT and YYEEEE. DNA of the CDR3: TGTGCCAGCAGCACAAGGGCAGGGGGCCTGGGCACTGAAGCTTTCTTT. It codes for CASSTRAGGLGTEAFF. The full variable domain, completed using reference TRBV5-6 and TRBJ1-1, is DAGVTQSPTHLIKTRGQQVTLRCSPKSGHDTVSWYQQALGQGPQFIFQYYEEEERQRGNFPDRFSGHQFPNYSSELNVNALLLGDSALYLCASSTRAGGLGTEAFFGQGTRLTVV.

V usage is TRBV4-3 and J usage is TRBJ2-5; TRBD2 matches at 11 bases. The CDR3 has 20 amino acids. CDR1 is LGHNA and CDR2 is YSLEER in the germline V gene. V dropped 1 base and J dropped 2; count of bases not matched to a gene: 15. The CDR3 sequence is CASSQVGMLAGGKRQETQYF. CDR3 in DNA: TGCGCCAGCAGCCAAGTCGGTATGCTAGCGGGAGGAAAAAGGCAAGAGACCCAGTACTTC.

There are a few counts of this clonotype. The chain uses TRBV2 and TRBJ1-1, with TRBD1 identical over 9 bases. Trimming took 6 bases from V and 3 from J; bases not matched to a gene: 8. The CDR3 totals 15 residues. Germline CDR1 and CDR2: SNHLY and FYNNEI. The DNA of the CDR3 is TGTGCCAGCAGCGACCCGGGACAGGGAGACACTGAAGCTTTCTTT. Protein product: CASSDPGQGDTEAFF.

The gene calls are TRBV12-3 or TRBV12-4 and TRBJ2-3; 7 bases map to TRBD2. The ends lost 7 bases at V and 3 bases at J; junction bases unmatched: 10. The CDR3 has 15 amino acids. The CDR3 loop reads CASTSGGGGTDTQYF. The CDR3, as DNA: TGTGCCAGCACCTCTGGGGGGGGAGGGACAGATACGCAGTATTTT.

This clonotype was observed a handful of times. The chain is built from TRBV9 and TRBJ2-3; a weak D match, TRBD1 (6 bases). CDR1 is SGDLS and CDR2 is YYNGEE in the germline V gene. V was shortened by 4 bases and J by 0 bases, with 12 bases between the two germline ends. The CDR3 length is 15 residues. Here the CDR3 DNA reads TGTGCCAGCAGCACCGGGACACTGAGCACAGATACGCAGTATTTT. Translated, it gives CASSTGTLSTDTQYF.

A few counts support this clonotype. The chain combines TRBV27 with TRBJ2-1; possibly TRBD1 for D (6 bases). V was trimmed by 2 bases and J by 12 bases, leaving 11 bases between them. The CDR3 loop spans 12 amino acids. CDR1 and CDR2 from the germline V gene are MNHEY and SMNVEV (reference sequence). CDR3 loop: CASSLGLQGQFF. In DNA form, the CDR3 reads TGTGCCAGCAGTTTAGGGCTACAGGGGCAGTTCTTC.

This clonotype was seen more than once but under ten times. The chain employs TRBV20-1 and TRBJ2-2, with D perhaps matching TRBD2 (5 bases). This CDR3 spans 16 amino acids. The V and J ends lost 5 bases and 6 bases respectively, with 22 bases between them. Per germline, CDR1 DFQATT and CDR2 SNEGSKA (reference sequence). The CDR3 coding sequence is TGCAGTGCTCCCATGGCGGACCATCCCGGGGCCGGGGAGCTGTTTTTT. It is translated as CSAPMADHPGAGELFF.

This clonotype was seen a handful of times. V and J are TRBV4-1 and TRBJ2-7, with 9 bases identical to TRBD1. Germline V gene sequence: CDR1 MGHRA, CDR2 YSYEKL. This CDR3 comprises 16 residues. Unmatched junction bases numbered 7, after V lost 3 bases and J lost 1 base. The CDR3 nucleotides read TGCGCCAGCAGCCAGAGGGGACAGGGCATTTCCTACGAGCAGTACTTC. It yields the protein CASSQRGQGISYEQYF.

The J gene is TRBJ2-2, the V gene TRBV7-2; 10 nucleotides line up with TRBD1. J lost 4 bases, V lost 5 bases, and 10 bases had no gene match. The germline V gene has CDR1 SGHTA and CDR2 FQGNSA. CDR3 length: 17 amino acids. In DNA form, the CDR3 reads TGTGCCAGCAGCCCACACCCCGGGACAGGGGCCACCGGGGAGCTGTTTTTT. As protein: CASSPHPGTGATGELFF.

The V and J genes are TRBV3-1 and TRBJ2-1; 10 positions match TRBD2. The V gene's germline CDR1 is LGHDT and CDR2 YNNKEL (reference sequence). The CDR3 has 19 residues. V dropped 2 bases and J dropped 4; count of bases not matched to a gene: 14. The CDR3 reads CASSQRSSPLAGKYNEQFF. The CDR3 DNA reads TGTGCCAGCAGCCAACGCTCAAGCCCACTAGCGGGGAAGTACAATGAGCAGTTCTTC.

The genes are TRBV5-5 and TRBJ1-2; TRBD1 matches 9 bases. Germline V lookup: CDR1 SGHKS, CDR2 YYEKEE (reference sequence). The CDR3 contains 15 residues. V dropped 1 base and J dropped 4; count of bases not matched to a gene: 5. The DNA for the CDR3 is TGTGCCAGCAGCTTGCGAGGACAGGGGATCTATGGCTACACCTTC. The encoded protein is CASSLRGQGIYGYTF.

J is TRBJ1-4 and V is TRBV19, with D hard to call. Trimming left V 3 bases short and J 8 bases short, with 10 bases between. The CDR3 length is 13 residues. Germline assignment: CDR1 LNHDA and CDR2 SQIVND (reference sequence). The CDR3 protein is CASSIGSAEKLFF. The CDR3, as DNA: TGTGCCAGTAGTATCGGGAGTGCGGAAAAACTGTTTTTT.

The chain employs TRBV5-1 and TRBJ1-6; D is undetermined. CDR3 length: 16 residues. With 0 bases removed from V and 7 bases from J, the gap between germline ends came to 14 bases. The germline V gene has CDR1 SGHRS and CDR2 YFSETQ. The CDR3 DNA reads TGCGCCAGCAGCTTGGGCCACCTTGGAGGGAATTCACCCCTCCACTTT. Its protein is CASSLGHLGGNSPLHF.

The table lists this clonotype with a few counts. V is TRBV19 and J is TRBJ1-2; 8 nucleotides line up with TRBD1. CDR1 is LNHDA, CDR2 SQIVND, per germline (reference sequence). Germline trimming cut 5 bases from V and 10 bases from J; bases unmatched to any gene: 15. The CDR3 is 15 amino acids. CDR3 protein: CASSDHDRGPSVYTF. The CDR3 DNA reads TGTGCCAGTAGTGACCACGACAGGGGACCTAGCGTCTACACCTTC. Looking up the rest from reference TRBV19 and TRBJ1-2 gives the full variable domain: DGGITQSPKYLFRKEGQNVTLSCEQNLNHDAMYWYRQDPGQGLRLIYYSQIVNDFQKGDIAEGYSVSREKKESFPLTVTSAQKNPTAFYLCASSDHDRGPSVYTFGSGTRLTVV.

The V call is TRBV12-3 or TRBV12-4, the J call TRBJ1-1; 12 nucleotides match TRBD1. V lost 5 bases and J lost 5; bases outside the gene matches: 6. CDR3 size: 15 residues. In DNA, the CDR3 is TGTGCCAGCAGTCCGGGGACAGGGGGCATTACTGAAGCTTTCTTT. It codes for CASSPGTGGITEAFF.

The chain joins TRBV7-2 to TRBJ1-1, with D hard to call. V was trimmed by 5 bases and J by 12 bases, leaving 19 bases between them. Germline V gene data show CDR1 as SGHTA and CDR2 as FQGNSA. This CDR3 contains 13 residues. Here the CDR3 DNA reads TGTGCCAGCAGCCAGAGAGGCAAGTTAAAAACTTTCTTT. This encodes CASSQRGKLKTFF.

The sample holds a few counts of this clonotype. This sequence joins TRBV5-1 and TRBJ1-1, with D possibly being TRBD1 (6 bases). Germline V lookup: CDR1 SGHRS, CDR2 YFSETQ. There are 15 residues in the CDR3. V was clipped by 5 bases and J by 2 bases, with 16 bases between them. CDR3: CASRARGRINTEAFF. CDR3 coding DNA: TGCGCCAGCAGGGCGCGGGGGCGCATTAACACTGAAGCTTTCTTT.

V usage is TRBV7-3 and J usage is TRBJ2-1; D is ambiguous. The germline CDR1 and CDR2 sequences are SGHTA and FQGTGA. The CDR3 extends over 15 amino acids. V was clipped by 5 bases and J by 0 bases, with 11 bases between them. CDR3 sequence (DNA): TGTGCCAGCAGCCTGTACGAGGCCTCCTACAATGAGCAGTTCTTC. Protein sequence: CASSLYEASYNEQFF.

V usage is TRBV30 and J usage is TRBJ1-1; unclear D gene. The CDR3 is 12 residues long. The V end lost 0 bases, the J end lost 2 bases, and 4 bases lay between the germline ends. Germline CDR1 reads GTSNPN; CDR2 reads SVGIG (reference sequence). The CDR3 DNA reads TGTGCCTGGAGTGTCTCAAACACTGAAGCTTTCTTT. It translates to CAWSVSNTEAFF.

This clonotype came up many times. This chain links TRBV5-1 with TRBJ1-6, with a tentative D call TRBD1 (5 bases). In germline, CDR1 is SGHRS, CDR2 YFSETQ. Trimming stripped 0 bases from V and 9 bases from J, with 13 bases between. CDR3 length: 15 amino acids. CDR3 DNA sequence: TGCGCCAGCAGCTTGGCGGCAGGGAATACTTCACCCCTCCACTTT. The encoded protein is CASSLAAGNTSPLHF.